These 21 T cell receptor beta chains were sequenced from one sample in a study of radiotherapy plus CTLA-4 blockade in lung cancer. Using immunoSEQ multiplex PCR, the repertoire was profiled, and TCRdb retains in-frame clones only, with some absent. The data contain 30,000 to 45,000 clones, about 70% of them singletons. The sample here was peripheral blood, taken from a patient treated with radiotherapy plus ipilimumab. Receptors originate from a human donor with non-small cell lung cancer who had stable disease on radiotherapy plus ipilimumab.

The rearrangement links TRBV5-5 to TRBJ1-6; unclear D gene. The CDR3 has 15 residues. Germline CDR1 and CDR2: SGHKS and YYEKEE (reference sequence). Trimming shortened V by 1 base and J by 6 bases, and 11 bases separated the two germline ends. This chain's CDR3 is CASSLQMAGNSPLHF. Written as DNA, the CDR3 is TGTGCCAGCAGCTTGCAAATGGCAGGTAATTCACCCCTCCACTTT. Full variable domain (rest looked up from reference TRBV5-5 and TRBJ1-6): DAGVTQSPTHLIKTRGQQVTLRCSPISGHKSVSWYQQVLGQGPQFIFQYYEKEERGRGNFPDRFSARQFPNYSSELNVNALLLGDSALYLCASSLQMAGNSPLHFGNGTRLTVT.

The table lists this clone with a few counts. The chain employs TRBV9 and TRBJ1-2; D remains unclear. The V and J ends lost 2 bases and 8 bases respectively, with 10 bases between them. This CDR3 comprises 12 residues. Germline-derived CDR1 and CDR2 are SGDLS and YYNGEE. The CDR3 DNA reads TGTGCCAGCAGCGTGGCGGGAGGGGGCTACACCTTC. Amino acids: CASSVAGGGYTF.

The chain recombines TRBV30 with TRBJ2-2, with D perhaps TRBD1 or TRBD2 (5 bases each). This CDR3 has 15 amino acids. The V end lost 0 bases, the J end lost 4 bases, and 12 bases lay between the germline ends. Germline values: CDR1 GTSNPN, CDR2 SVGIG (reference sequence). The CDR3 region is CAWSVGRAGTGELFF. DNA of the CDR3: TGTGCCTGGAGTGTTGGCAGGGCGGGCACCGGGGAGCTGTTTTTT. Combining the CDR3 with reference TRBV30 and TRBJ2-2 gives the whole variable domain SQTIHQWPATLVQPVGSPLSLECTVEGTSNPNLYWYRQAAGRGLQLLFYSVGIGQISSEVPQNLSASRPQDRQFILSSKKLLLSDSGFYLCAWSVGRAGTGELFFGEGSRLTVL.

The chain employs TRBV7-9 and TRBJ2-2; 14 nucleotides agree with TRBD2. Germline loops: CDR1 SEHNR, CDR2 FQNEAQ (reference sequence). Trimming at V came to 5 bases and at J to 7 bases, leaving 3 bases not matched to a gene. This CDR3 comprises 15 residues. CDR3 in amino acids: CASSRTSGGSGELFF. The CDR3, as DNA: TGTGCCAGCAGCCGGACTAGCGGGGGGAGCGGGGAGCTGTTTTTT.

About this clone: Distinct nucleotide sequences in the sample also encode this CDR3. The chain is built from TRBV5-1 and TRBJ2-1; 7 bases align to TRBD2. This CDR3 spans 15 amino acids. Germline V gene sequence: CDR1 SGHRS, CDR2 YFSETQ. The V segment lost 0 bases and the J segment 0 bases; nucleotides outside the gene matches: 0. In DNA form, the CDR3 reads TGCGCCAGCAGCTTGGGCGGGAGCTCCTACAATGAGCAGTTCTTC. Its protein is CASSLGGSSYNEQFF.

The rearrangement links TRBV19 to TRBJ1-5; 10 positions match TRBD1. The CDR3 has 16 amino acids. V lost 4 bases and J lost 6; bases outside the gene matches: 9. Germline CDR1 is LNHDA and CDR2 is SQIVND (reference sequence). The CDR3 DNA reads TGTGCCAGTAGTAGGACAGGGGGGGGAGGTGCTCAGCCCCAGCATTTT. Its translation is CASSRTGGGGAQPQHF.

This clone was seen a few times. CDR3 coding DNA: TGTGCCAGCACCAGGGACTTCGACTATGGCTACACCTTC. This codes for CASTRDFDYGYTF. The chain uses TRBV2 and TRBJ1-2; TRBD1 might be the D (5 bases). CDR3 length equals 13 residues. CDR1 SNHLY and CDR2 FYNNEI come from the germline V gene. V dropped 7 bases and J dropped 3 bases, with 12 bases sitting between them.

The chain combines TRBV7-9 with TRBJ2-1, with 8 bases aligning to TRBD2. The CDR3 totals 15 residues. The V gene end was trimmed by 5 bases and the J gene end by 3 bases; junction bases not matched to a gene: 6. From germline, CDR1 is SEHNR and CDR2 FQNEAQ (reference sequence). As DNA, the CDR3 is TGTGCCAGCAGCAGAAGCGGGGGTCGCTACAATGAGCAGTTCTTC. This gives the protein CASSRSGGRYNEQFF. Using reference TRBV7-9 and TRBJ2-1 for the parts outside the CDR3, the full variable domain is DTGVSQNPRHKITKRGQNVTFRCDPISEHNRLYWYRQTLGQGPEFLTYFQNEAQLEKSRLLSDRFSAERPKGSFSTLEIQRTEQGDSAMYLCASSRSGGRYNEQFFGPGTRLTVL.

The rearrangement uses TRBV7-2 and TRBJ2-3, with TRBD2 as a possible D gene (6 bases). Germline V gives CDR1 SGHTA, CDR2 FQGNSA. V gave up 5 bases and J gave up 4 bases, with 16 bases separating them. The CDR3 is 15 residues long. CDR3 protein: CASSGGSNIPDTQYF. CDR3 coding DNA: TGTGCCAGCAGCGGGGGGTCAAATATCCCAGATACGCAGTATTTT.

The chain has TRBV10-3 and TRBJ1-1; perhaps TRBD1 as D (5 bases). The V and J ends lost 4 bases and 1 base respectively, with 7 bases between them. CDR1 ENHRY and CDR2 SYGVKD come from the germline V gene. The CDR3 runs to 13 residues. In DNA, the CDR3 is TGTGCCATCAGTGTAGGGGAGAACACTGAAGCTTTCTTT. It specifies CAISVGENTEAFF.

The chain is built from TRBV4-1 and TRBJ2-7; maybe TRBD2 (6 bases). The V end lost 1 base, the J end lost 10 bases, and 11 bases lay between the germline ends. The CDR3 consists of 12 residues. Germline CDR1 reads MGHRA; CDR2 reads YSYEKL. The CDR3 spells CASSQAGTRQYF. CDR3 bases: TGCGCCAGCAGCCAAGCCGGGACTCGTCAGTACTTC.

This clone appeared a few times. The rearrangement joins TRBV19 to TRBJ1-2; TRBD1 aligns across 8 bases. Germline V gene sequence: CDR1 LNHDA, CDR2 SQIVND (reference sequence). V dropped 4 bases and J dropped 8; count of bases not matched to a gene: 3. The CDR3 has 12 amino acids. The CDR3, as DNA: TGTGCCAGTAGTAGCCGGACAGGGGGCTACACCTTC. Translated: CASSSRTGGYTF.

The V call is TRBV6-1, the J call TRBJ2-5; the match to TRBD2 covers 7 bases. V dropped 11 bases and J dropped 5; count of bases not matched to a gene: 5. This CDR3 region has 11 residues. Germline V gene sequence: CDR1 MNHNS, CDR2 SASEGT. CDR3 sequence reads: CAGRGWETQYF. The DNA of the CDR3 is TGTGCCGGGAGGGGATGGGAGACCCAGTACTTC.

This chain links TRBV28 with TRBJ1-5; perhaps TRBD1 as D (5 bases). The CDR3 sequence is 15 residues long. Per germline, CDR1 MDHEN and CDR2 SYDVKM. V lost 5 bases, J lost 3 bases, and 14 bases lay in between. CDR3 bases: TGTGCCAGCAGTCAGGGTGGGGGTGTCAATCAGCCCCAGCATTTT. It codes for CASSQGGGVNQPQHF. Looking up the rest from reference TRBV28 and TRBJ1-5 gives the full variable domain: DVKVTQSSRYLVKRTGEKVFLECVQDMDHENMFWYRQDPGLGLRLIYFSYDVKMKEKGDIPEGYSVSREKKERFSLILESASTNQTSMYLCASSQGGGVNQPQHFGDGTRLSIL.

The chain is built from TRBV7-8 and TRBJ1-5; D remains ambiguous. Trimming pared 1 base from V and 7 bases from J, leaving 11 bases between. The CDR3 loop spans 14 amino acids. The germline gives CDR1 SGHVS, CDR2 FQNEAQ. The CDR3 bases are TGTGCCAGCAGCTTAGTGGGCAGCAGGCAGCCCCAGCATTTT. It encodes CASSLVGSRQPQHF.

This clone has more than one count but fewer than ten. This chain uses TRBV10-3 with TRBJ1-6, with D possibly matching TRBD1 (6 bases). V was shortened by 0 bases and J by 4 bases, with 13 bases between the two germline ends. CDR1 and CDR2 (germline): ENHRY, SYGVKD. The CDR3 is 17 residues long. This chain's CDR3 is CAISESRGAAYNSPLHF. The CDR3 region has the DNA TGTGCCATCAGTGAGTCTAGGGGGGCGGCTTATAATTCACCCCTCCACTTT.

This chain uses TRBV6-1 with TRBJ1-1, with D perhaps matching TRBD1 (5 bases). Germline V gene lookup returns CDR1 MNHNS and CDR2 SASEGT. The V end lost 2 bases, the J end lost 5 bases, and 12 bases lay between the germline ends. CDR3 length equals 14 residues. Here the CDR3 DNA reads TGTGCCAGCAGTGAAACAGGTCTAAGGACTGAAGCTTTCTTT. This codes for CASSETGLRTEAFF.

J is TRBJ2-1 and V is TRBV7-9, with TRBD2 matching 8 bases. Per germline, CDR1 SEHNR and CDR2 FQNEAQ (reference sequence). The V gene end was trimmed by 6 bases and the J gene end by 7 bases; junction bases not matched to a gene: 11. The CDR3 runs to 15 residues. The CDR3 is CASSSGTRIGNEQFF. Here the CDR3 DNA reads TGTGCCAGCAGTTCCGGGACTAGGATTGGAAATGAGCAGTTCTTC. Full variable domain (outside the CDR3, taken from reference TRBV7-9 and TRBJ2-1): DTGVSQNPRHKITKRGQNVTFRCDPISEHNRLYWYRQTLGQGPEFLTYFQNEAQLEKSRLLSDRFSAERPKGSFSTLEIQRTEQGDSAMYLCASSSGTRIGNEQFFGPGTRLTVL.

The rearrangement uses TRBV6-1 and TRBJ1-1; D is unclear. CDR1 and CDR2 (germline): MNHNS, SASEGT. Trimming cost V 2 bases and J 4 bases, with 14 bases left between them. The CDR3 covers 15 residues. The chain's CDR3 is CASSESVGKSTEAFF. DNA of the CDR3: TGTGCCAGCAGTGAATCGGTTGGCAAGAGCACTGAAGCTTTCTTT.

This chain links TRBV18 with TRBJ1-5; D might be TRBD1 (5 bases). The CDR3 is made up of 15 amino acids. Germline lookup yields CDR1 KGHSH and CDR2 LQKENI. V lost 5 bases, J lost 6 bases, and 17 bases lay in between. CDR3 sequence: CASSIEGFVSQPQHF. The CDR3 DNA reads TGTGCCAGCTCAATCGAGGGGTTTGTTAGTCAGCCCCAGCATTTT.

The chain joins TRBV18 to TRBJ1-2, with D uncertain. V gave up 3 bases and J gave up 4 bases, with 15 bases separating them. The CDR3 contains 15 residues. Germline V lookup: CDR1 KGHSH, CDR2 LQKENI. The CDR3 region has the DNA TGTGCCAGCTCACCTATAGACGGGTTGGGCTATGGCTACACCTTC. Protein product: CASSPIDGLGYGYTF.